The 2 T cell receptor beta chains below all came from one sample that was sequenced in a study of a mutant IDH1 vaccine in newly diagnosed glioma. Time point indicated: week 23, last vaccination. The vaccine gave 300 ug of a 20-mer mutant IDH1 peptide subcutaneously per dose. These TCRs are of unknown antigen specificity. The protocol was immunoSEQ multiplex PCR, while the TCRdb copy is restricted to in-frame clones and leaves out a portion. The table includes about 67,000 clones, roughly 84% detected once. This specimen consisted of PBMCs, obtained from a glioma patient whose treatment included an IDH1 peptide vaccine. The receptors were sampled from a man aged 18 to 29 with glioma.

The chain joins TRBV4-2 to TRBJ1-3, with D possibly matching TRBD1 (5 bases). CDR1 and CDR2 (germline): LGHNA, YNFKEQ. The CDR3 has 17 amino acids. Trimming cost V 0 bases and J 4 bases, with 16 bases left between them. CDR3 DNA: TGTGCCAGCAGCCAAGATATGAGGGGCGCTTCGGGAAACACCATATATTTT. Protein sequence: CASSQDMRGASGNTIYF.

The chain is built from TRBV25-1 and TRBJ1-1, with unresolved D. V was shortened by 3 bases and J by 4 bases, with 12 bases between the two germline ends. This CDR3 region has 14 residues. CDR1 and CDR2 from the germline V gene are MGHDK and SYGVNS. CDR3 sequence (DNA): TGTGCCAGCAGTGACTATAGGCTGGGCACTGAAGCTTTCTTT. It specifies CASSDYRLGTEAFF.